Presented here are 18 T cell receptor beta chains from one specimen sequenced in a study of blood T cell repertoires in COVID-19. Profiled with immunoSEQ multiplex PCR; TCRdb holds only in-frame clones, not every one. The sample has about 160,000 clones; around nine tenths are singletons. The sequenced sample consisted of peripheral blood. These TCRs come from a woman in her seventies with COVID-19, enrolled during active disease.

The sample holds one count of this clone. This chain connects TRBV4-1 to TRBJ2-3; 9 bases map to TRBD2. Germline trimming cut 0 bases from V and 4 bases from J; bases unmatched to any gene: 5. This CDR3 is 16 amino acids long. The germline gives CDR1 MGHRA, CDR2 YSYEKL. The CDR3 region has the DNA TGCGCCAGCAGCCAAGACGCTAGCGGGGTCGCAGATACGCAGTATTTT. Its protein is CASSQDASGVADTQYF.

The chain carries TRBV2 and TRBJ1-6; perhaps TRBD1 as D (5 bases). Germline-derived CDR1 and CDR2 are SNHLY and FYNNEI. The CDR3 is made up of 14 amino acids. V was cut by 3 bases and J by 3 bases, with 6 bases left in between. The CDR3 DNA sequence: TGTGCCAGCAGTGACAGGGACTATAATTCACCCCTCCACTTT. Encoded protein: CASSDRDYNSPLHF. The full variable domain, completed using reference TRBV2 and TRBJ1-6, is EPEVTQTPSHQVTQMGQEVILRCVPISNHLYFYWYRQILGQKVEFLVSFYNNEISEKSEIFDDQFSVERPDGSNFTLKIRSTKLEDSAMYFCASSDRDYNSPLHFGNGTRLTVT.

The chain employs TRBV12-3 or TRBV12-4 and TRBJ2-1, with a tentative D call TRBD1 (6 bases). The germline V and J ends were trimmed by 2 bases and 8 bases, with 10 bases remaining between them. The CDR3 spans 13 residues. The CDR3 reads CASSLITGHEQFF. As DNA, the CDR3 is TGTGCCAGCAGTTTAATCACAGGGCATGAGCAGTTCTTC.

J is TRBJ2-2 and V is TRBV11-2; D might be TRBD1 (6 bases). The CDR3 runs 16 residues. V was pared by 6 bases and J by 0 bases, with 14 bases between. In germline, CDR1 is SGHAT, CDR2 FQNNGV. CDR3 in DNA: TGTGCCAGCAGGTTCGGACAGAAGGCGAACACCGGGGAGCTGTTTTTT. Amino acids: CASRFGQKANTGELFF.

V and J are TRBV5-4 and TRBJ2-3; 7 bases line up with TRBD1. CDR1 is SGHNT and CDR2 is YYREEE in the germline V gene (reference sequence). With 1 base clipped from V and 2 bases from J, the junction kept 10 bases outside the gene matches. This CDR3 is built from 17 residues. As DNA, the CDR3 is TGTGCCAGCAGCTTGAGTCCAGGGGGTTGGGTCACAGATACGCAGTATTTT. As protein: CASSLSPGGWVTDTQYF.

Here the CDR3 reads CASSDGLAARQETQYF. CDR3 nucleotides: TGTGCCAGTAGTGACGGACTAGCGGCCCGACAAGAGACCCAGTACTTC. The chain links TRBV19 to TRBJ2-5; 10 nucleotides agree with TRBD2. Germline CDR1 LNHDA, CDR2 SQIVND (reference sequence). V lost 5 bases to trimming and J lost 2 bases; unmatched junction nucleotides: 8. The CDR3 covers 16 residues. Variable domain in full (rest from reference TRBV19 and TRBJ2-5): DGGITQSPKYLFRKEGQNVTLSCEQNLNHDAMYWYRQDPGQGLRLIYYSQIVNDFQKGDIAEGYSVSREKKESFPLTVTSAQKNPTAFYLCASSDGLAARQETQYFGPGTRLLVL.

The genes are TRBV11-2 and TRBJ2-7; D is perhaps TRBD1 (6 bases). The V gene's germline CDR1 is SGHAT and CDR2 FQNNGV. The length of the CDR3 is 14 residues. Trimming removed 0 bases at V and 7 bases at J, with 13 bases between. CDR3 sequence (DNA): TGTGCCAGCAGCTTAGATCAGGGGTCGGGGGAGCAGTACTTC. Its protein product is CASSLDQGSGEQYF.

The J gene is TRBJ1-6, the V gene TRBV30, with 9 positions matching TRBD1. CDR3 length equals 13 residues. CDR1 and CDR2 from the germline V gene are GTSNPN and SVGIG (reference sequence). V shed 4 bases, J shed 9 bases, and the junction held 4 bases outside the gene matches. The CDR3 region is CAWTGTGLSPLHF. The DNA for the CDR3 is TGTGCCTGGACCGGGACAGGGCTTTCACCCCTCCACTTT.

In DNA, the CDR3 is TGTGCCAGCAGCTCCCCCGGCGGGGCCTCTGGAAACACCATATATTTT. Its translation is CASSSPGGASGNTIYF. This chain connects TRBV7-9 to TRBJ1-3; possible D gene TRBD1, 5 bases. Trimming took off 4 bases at V and 0 bases at J, with 13 bases between the two ends. The CDR3 extends over 16 amino acids. Germline values: CDR1 SEHNR, CDR2 FQNEAQ (reference sequence).

CDR3 sequence (DNA): TGCGCCAGCAGCGCGGGACAGACCACCGGGGAGCTGTTTTTT. Translation gives CASSAGQTTGELFF. V usage is TRBV5-1 and J usage is TRBJ2-2, with D tentatively TRBD1 (7 bases). Trimming took off 4 bases at V and 4 bases at J, with 11 bases between the two ends. From germline, CDR1 is SGHRS and CDR2 YFSETQ. The CDR3 sequence is 14 residues long.

The V and J genes are TRBV6-5 and TRBJ1-4; D gene unclear. The germline CDR1 and CDR2 sequences are MNHEY and SVGAGI. The CDR3 is 13 residues long. The V and J ends lost 6 bases and 3 bases respectively, with 8 bases between them. The CDR3 sequence: CASRKLANEKLFF. DNA of the CDR3: TGTGCCAGCAGAAAACTAGCTAATGAAAAACTGTTTTTT.

This chain joins TRBV18 and TRBJ1-1, with 10 positions matching TRBD1. V was clipped by 4 bases and J by 1 base; unmatched bases: 21. The CDR3 is 21 residues long. From germline, CDR1 is KGHSH and CDR2 LQKENI. CDR3 loop: CASSQRQGAPGGPEGNTEAFF. CDR3 nucleotides: TGTGCCAGCTCACAGCGACAGGGGGCCCCGGGGGGACCAGAGGGGAACACTGAAGCTTTCTTT.

The chain employs TRBV10-3 and TRBJ1-4, with 8 positions matching TRBD1. CDR3 length equals 14 residues. The germline V gene encodes CDR1 ENHRY and CDR2 SYGVKD. V shed 10 bases, J shed 0 bases, and the junction held 4 bases outside the gene matches. CDR3 loop: CATTQGATNEKLFF. The CDR3 DNA reads TGTGCCACCACACAGGGGGCAACTAATGAAAAACTGTTTTTT.

About this clone itself: Other DNA variants within this sample encode the same CDR3. The gene calls are TRBV2 and TRBJ2-2; TRBD2 is a possible D gene (7 bases). This CDR3 has 15 amino acids. CDR1 is SNHLY and CDR2 is FYNNEI in the germline V gene. Trimming removed 3 bases at V and 4 bases at J, with 12 bases between. This CDR3 is CASSDRGAGTGELFF. The CDR3 nucleotides are TGTGCCAGCAGTGACCGGGGGGCGGGCACCGGGGAGCTGTTTTTT.

A remark on this clone: This CDR3 is also generated by other DNA sequences in the sample. The chain employs TRBV3-1 (or the pseudogene TRBV3-2) and TRBJ2-5; maybe TRBD1 (5 bases). This CDR3 region has 14 residues. The V gene's germline CDR1 is LGHDT and CDR2 YNNKEL (reference sequence). V lost 1 base, J lost 5 bases, and 11 bases lay in between. The CDR3 sequence: CASSQVQGRETQYF. The CDR3 DNA reads TGTGCCAGCAGCCAAGTTCAGGGCAGGGAGACCCAGTACTTC.

This sequence joins TRBV30 and TRBJ1-3; D remains unclear. The length of the CDR3 is 12 residues. Germline V lookup: CDR1 GTSNPN, CDR2 SVGIG (reference sequence). Trimming left V 3 bases short and J 4 bases short, with 7 bases between. The chain's CDR3 is CAWSEEGNTIYF. CDR3 in DNA: TGTGCCTGGAGCGAGGAGGGAAACACCATATATTTT.

The V call is TRBV18, the J call TRBJ2-2, with 10 bases fitting TRBD1. The CDR3 contains 18 residues. V gave up 0 bases and J gave up 5 bases; unmatched junction bases: 9. Germline V gives CDR1 KGHSH, CDR2 LQKENI. The CDR3 bases are TGTGCCAGCTCACCACCCCCCCGGACAGGGGGTGGGACCGGGGAGCTGTTTTTT. As protein: CASSPPPRTGGGTGELFF.

The rearrangement uses TRBV19 and TRBJ2-1; 9 nucleotides agree with TRBD1. Germline loops: CDR1 LNHDA, CDR2 SQIVND (reference sequence). The CDR3 length is 16 residues. Germline trimming cut 5 bases from V and 0 bases from J; bases unmatched to any gene: 5. In DNA, the CDR3 is TGTGCCAGTAGTCTCGGGACAGGGAGCTCCTACAATGAGCAGTTCTTC. This sequence encodes CASSLGTGSSYNEQFF. The full variable domain, in which reference TRBV19 and TRBJ2-1 provide the parts outside the CDR3, is DGGITQSPKYLFRKEGQNVTLSCEQNLNHDAMYWYRQDPGQGLRLIYYSQIVNDFQKGDIAEGYSVSREKKESFPLTVTSAQKNPTAFYLCASSLGTGSSYNEQFFGPGTRLTVL.